This TCR beta chain emerged from a study of blood T cell repertoires in COVID-19. Only one count was recorded for this clone. CDR1 is SGHTA, CDR2 FQGTGA, per germline. This CDR3 is 14 amino acids long. Unmatched junction bases numbered 5, after V lost 4 bases and J lost 7 bases. Enrolled through a virtual design, the participants were between roughly 18 and 100 years of age and came from about two dozen US areas. The method was immunoSEQ multiplex PCR; TCRdb's version includes in-frame clones alone and lacks a portion of them. The sample contains 200,000 to 250,000 clones, 88% of which appear only once.

The sample comprised PBMCs or T cells enriched from blood (not recorded which). The rearrangement links TRBV7-3 to TRBJ2-1, with 9 positions matching TRBD2. The receptor was derived from a woman aged 25 to 39 who had recovered from COVID-19. CDR3 sequence reads: CASSSGTSSNEQFF. The CDR3 DNA follows: TGTGCCAGCAGCTCGGGGACTAGCTCAAATGAGCAGTTCTTC.